The 25 T cell receptor beta chains presented below share a single source sample, sequenced in a study of T-cell reconstitution after alpha-beta-depleted transplantation in children. The TCRbeta library was prepared with unique molecular identifiers. TCRdb reprocessed the PCR reads via MiXCR and lists one record per CDR3 protein. The sample holds about 300,000 distinct CDR3 sequences, 10% seen once. Sequenced material: PBMCs, taken before TCRalphabeta/CD19-depleted stem cell transplant. The source of these receptors is a boy less than two years old with acute myeloid leukemia, due to receive a stem cell transplant.

This clonotype was recorded many times. The V call is TRBV12-3 or TRBV12-4, the J call TRBJ2-5; D perhaps matches TRBD2 (6 bases). There are 12 residues in the CDR3. V was trimmed by 7 bases and J by 5 bases, leaving 11 bases between them. This CDR3 is CASTPGGETQYF. The CDR3 DNA reads as TGTGCCAGCACCCCAGGAGGGGAGACCCAGTACTTC.

At least ten counts were recorded for this clonotype. The chain carries TRBV5-1 and TRBJ2-3, with 9 nucleotides matching TRBD2. In germline, CDR1 is SGHRS, CDR2 YFSETQ. This CDR3 region has 17 residues. J was trimmed by 0 bases and V by 1 base; bases with no gene match: 6. The DNA of the CDR3 is TGCGCCAGCAGCTTGAGCCTAGCGGGGTATAGCACAGATACGCAGTATTTT. As protein: CASSLSLAGYSTDTQYF.

This clonotype came up many times. The chain uses TRBV20-1 and TRBJ2-7; 11 nucleotides agree with TRBD2. The CDR3 sequence is 13 residues long. Trimming took 8 bases from V and 0 from J; bases not matched to a gene: 3. Looked up from germline, CDR1 is DFQATT and CDR2 is SNEGSKA (reference sequence). CDR3 bases: TGCAGTCCAGGACTAGCGGGCTCCTACGAGCAGTACTTC. It yields the protein CSPGLAGSYEQYF.

This clonotype has a count of ten or more. The chain combines TRBV28 with TRBJ1-6; no reliable D call. V was pared by 2 bases and J by 7 bases, with 15 bases between. Germline V gives CDR1 MDHEN, CDR2 SYDVKM. This CDR3 has 16 residues. The CDR3 bases are TGTGCCAGCAGTTTAGCCCTAGGACGGTGGAATTCACCCCTCCACTTT. It specifies CASSLALGRWNSPLHF.

This clonotype was counted at least ten times. The chain joins TRBV4-2 to TRBJ2-5, with no clear D. CDR1 and CDR2 (germline): LGHNA, YNFKEQ. This CDR3 region has 12 residues. Trimming cost V 0 bases and J 6 bases, with 5 bases left between them. The CDR3: CASSQDSQTQYF. The CDR3 coding sequence is TGTGCCAGCAGCCAAGACAGCCAGACCCAGTACTTC.

This clonotype was found many times. The rearrangement joins TRBV7-9 to TRBJ1-1; TRBD1 matches at 9 bases. CDR3 length: 15 residues. V shed 5 bases, J shed 6 bases, and the junction held 10 bases outside the gene matches. The germline V gene has CDR1 SEHNR and CDR2 FQNEAQ (reference sequence). CDR3 region: CASSPWTGEIAEAFF. The CDR3 DNA sequence: TGTGCCAGCAGCCCCTGGACAGGGGAGATCGCTGAAGCTTTCTTT.

This chain connects TRBV20-1 to TRBJ2-2, with TRBD1 identical over 8 bases. Unmatched junction bases numbered 5, after V lost 2 bases and J lost 6 bases. This CDR3 comprises 14 residues. Germline values: CDR1 DFQATT, CDR2 SNEGSKA (reference sequence). The CDR3 DNA follows: TGCAGTGCTAGAAGACAGGGGAGGTCCGGGGAGCTGTTTTTT. It yields the protein CSARRQGRSGELFF.

This clonotype was seen repeatedly, ten times or more. This chain connects TRBV20-1 to TRBJ2-2, with D possibly matching TRBD2 (5 bases). The germline V and J ends were trimmed by 3 bases and 6 bases, with 8 bases remaining between them. The CDR3 contains 12 residues. Germline V gene lookup returns CDR1 DFQATT and CDR2 SNEGSKA (reference sequence). CDR3 sequence (DNA): TGCAGTGCTAGCGGGGAATCCGGGGAGCTGTTTTTT. This gives the protein CSASGESGELFF.

This clonotype was counted many times. The chain links TRBV5-1 to TRBJ1-1; 7 bases agree with TRBD1. Germline V gene data show CDR1 as SGHRS and CDR2 as YFSETQ. Unmatched junction bases numbered 3, after V lost 0 bases and J lost 1 base. This CDR3 is 15 amino acids long. CDR3 in amino acids: CASSLVQGRNTEAFF. The CDR3 DNA reads as TGCGCCAGCAGCTTGGTACAGGGGAGGAACACTGAAGCTTTCTTT.

V and J are TRBV9 and TRBJ1-6, with D possibly matching TRBD1 (5 bases). Germline lookup yields CDR1 SGDLS and CDR2 YYNGEE. Trimming shortened V by 4 bases and J by 7 bases, and 9 bases separated the two germline ends. This CDR3 region has 13 residues. In DNA form, the CDR3 reads TGTGCCAGCAGCCTACGGGACAATTCACCCCTCCACTTT. This translates into CASSLRDNSPLHF.

This clonotype occurred many times. This chain joins TRBV4-2 and TRBJ2-7; D possibly uses TRBD1 or TRBD2 (6 bases each). Per germline, CDR1 LGHNA and CDR2 YNFKEQ. CDR3 size: 15 residues. V was shortened by 1 base and J by 2 bases, with 12 bases between the two germline ends. CDR3 bases: TGTGCCAGCAGCCAAGTGGGACGGGGGCCCTACGAGCAGTACTTC. This sequence encodes CASSQVGRGPYEQYF.

This clonotype was counted at least ten times. The V call is TRBV4-2, the J call TRBJ2-1, with 7 bases aligning to TRBD2. V shed 0 bases, J shed 6 bases, and the junction held 5 bases outside the gene matches. The germline CDR1 and CDR2 sequences are LGHNA and YNFKEQ. The CDR3 contains 15 residues. In DNA, the CDR3 is TGTGCCAGCAGCCAAGACCCCGGGACTACCAATGAGCAGTTCTTC. It translates to CASSQDPGTTNEQFF.

The table lists this clonotype with a few counts. V and J are TRBV5-4 and TRBJ1-6; D possibly corresponds to TRBD1 (5 bases). V lost 3 bases and J lost 2, with 12 bases in between. Germline loops: CDR1 SGHNT, CDR2 YYREEE (reference sequence). The length of the CDR3 is 16 residues. The CDR3 region is CASSSGVSTYNSPLHF. For the CDR3, the DNA is TGTGCCAGCAGCTCGGGGGTTTCTACCTATAATTCACCCCTCCACTTT. The full variable domain, in which reference TRBV5-4 and TRBJ1-6 provide the parts outside the CDR3, is ETGVTQSPTHLIKTRGQQVTLRCSSQSGHNTVSWYQQALGQGPQFIFQYYREEENGRGNFPPRFSGLQFPNYSSELNVNALELDDSALYLCASSSGVSTYNSPLHFGNGTRLTVT.

This clonotype was observed many times. This sequence joins TRBV12-3 or TRBV12-4 and TRBJ2-2, with a weak D call TRBD2 (5 bases). Trimming shortened V by 5 bases and J by 5 bases, and 9 bases separated the two germline ends. The CDR3 has 13 residues. The CDR3 here is CASSLGMTGELFF. The CDR3, as DNA: TGTGCCAGCAGTCTCGGGATGACCGGGGAGCTGTTTTTT.

There are many counts of this clonotype. V gene TRBV12-3 or TRBV12-4 combines with J gene TRBJ2-7; D remains unclear. CDR3 length: 14 residues. Between the trimmed V and J ends, which lost 6 bases and 0 bases, there was a span of 12 bases. CDR3 sequence: CASSTVSSSYEQYF. The CDR3 DNA reads as TGTGCCAGCAGCACAGTATCTAGCTCCTACGAGCAGTACTTC.

This clonotype was picked up a small number of times. V is TRBV6-5 and J is TRBJ2-1; 8 nucleotides agree with TRBD1. Germline-derived CDR1 and CDR2 are MNHEY and SVGAGI. The CDR3 extends over 17 amino acids. The trim removed 4 bases at V and 0 bases at J, leaving 8 bases unmatched. This CDR3 reads CASSSAGQAISYNEQFF. The CDR3 DNA reads TGTGCCAGCAGTTCGGCGGGACAGGCTATCTCCTACAATGAGCAGTTCTTC.

This clonotype was observed at least ten times. The chain couples TRBV6-1 to TRBJ1-2, with D unclear. Trimming left V 8 bases short and J 1 base short, with 5 bases between. The CDR3 has 11 amino acids. CDR1 and CDR2 (germline): MNHNS, SASEGT. CDR3 nucleotides: TGTGCCAGCGGCAATAACTATGGCTACACCTTC. Its translation is CASGNNYGYTF.

This clonotype was seen many times. J is TRBJ1-6 and V is TRBV20-1; D might be TRBD1 (5 bases). Deletions cut 8 bases from V and 7 bases from J, with 18 bases between. The CDR3 is 14 amino acids. Germline CDR1 DFQATT, CDR2 SNEGSKA (reference sequence). The CDR3 here is CSNRDSGGNSPLHF. CDR3 DNA sequence: TGCAGTAACCGGGACTCCGGCGGCAATTCACCCCTCCACTTT.

This clonotype was found many times. The CDR3 DNA sequence: TGTGCCAGCAGTCAACCCAGGGAAGAGGAAGAGACCCAGTACTTC. Protein: CASSQPREEEETQYF. V and J are TRBV28 and TRBJ2-5; D might be TRBD1 (5 bases). CDR3 length equals 15 residues. Germline CDR1 and CDR2: MDHEN and SYDVKM. Between the trimmed V and J ends, which lost 5 bases and 3 bases, there was a span of 16 bases.

This clonotype was observed at least ten times. The chain joins TRBV7-2 to TRBJ2-1; 7 bases line up with TRBD1. The V gene end was trimmed by 1 base and the J gene end by 6 bases; junction bases not matched to a gene: 12. The germline V gene has CDR1 SGHTA and CDR2 FQGNSA. The CDR3 runs to 17 residues. CDR3 protein: CASSLGYRGLRTNEQFF. The CDR3 DNA is TGTGCCAGCAGCTTAGGATACAGGGGCCTTAGGACCAATGAGCAGTTCTTC. Supplemented by reference TRBV7-2 and TRBJ2-1, the full variable domain reads GAGVSQSPSNKVTEKGKDVELRCDPISGHTALYWYRQSLGQGLEFLIYFQGNSAPDKSGLPSDRFSAERTGGSVSTLTIQRTQQEDSAVYLCASSLGYRGLRTNEQFFGPGTRLTVL.

This clonotype was recorded many times. The genes are TRBV7-2 and TRBJ2-7, with 11 positions matching TRBD1. The CDR3 totals 16 residues. V lost 3 bases and J lost 7; bases outside the gene matches: 11. The germline V gene encodes CDR1 SGHTA and CDR2 FQGNSA. The CDR3 loop reads CASSLRRTGGYREQYF. In nucleotides, the CDR3 is TGTGCCAGCAGCTTGCGTAGGACAGGGGGCTATCGAGAGCAGTACTTC.

In this sample, this clonotype turned up many times. V is TRBV2 and J is TRBJ2-7; D remains ambiguous. Germline V lookup: CDR1 SNHLY, CDR2 FYNNEI. This CDR3 is built from 10 residues. Trimming cost V 5 bases and J 5 bases, with 4 bases left between them. The CDR3 coding sequence is TGTGCCAGCAGTAAGAACGAGCAGTACTTC. Translated, it gives CASSKNEQYF.

This clonotype was recorded at least ten times. V and J are TRBV7-2 and TRBJ2-7; D is possibly TRBD1 or TRBD2 (6 bases each). The germline CDR1 and CDR2 sequences are SGHTA and FQGNSA. The CDR3 spans 15 residues. Trimming pared 1 base from V and 5 bases from J, leaving 15 bases between. This CDR3 is CASSLVWGAHHEQYF. The CDR3 DNA reads as TGTGCCAGCAGCTTAGTTTGGGGGGCGCACCACGAGCAGTACTTC.

This clonotype has a count of ten or more. The chain joins TRBV28 to TRBJ2-5; 7 bases are a match to TRBD1. The CDR3 runs 14 residues. The V gene's germline CDR1 is MDHEN and CDR2 SYDVKM. J was trimmed by 6 bases and V by 5 bases; bases with no gene match: 9. CDR3 amino acids: CASSEGALVKTQYF. Written as DNA, the CDR3 is TGTGCCAGCAGTGAGGGGGCCTTAGTAAAGACCCAGTACTTC.

This clonotype was picked up many times. The rearrangement links TRBV12-3 or TRBV12-4 to TRBJ2-3; 13 bases are a match to TRBD2. This CDR3 region has 17 residues. V was clipped by 5 bases and J by 6 bases; unmatched bases: 11. The CDR3 region has the DNA TGTGCCAGCAGTCCCCCAGGACTAGCGGGAGTAGAGGATACGCAGTATTTT. It yields the protein CASSPPGLAGVEDTQYF.